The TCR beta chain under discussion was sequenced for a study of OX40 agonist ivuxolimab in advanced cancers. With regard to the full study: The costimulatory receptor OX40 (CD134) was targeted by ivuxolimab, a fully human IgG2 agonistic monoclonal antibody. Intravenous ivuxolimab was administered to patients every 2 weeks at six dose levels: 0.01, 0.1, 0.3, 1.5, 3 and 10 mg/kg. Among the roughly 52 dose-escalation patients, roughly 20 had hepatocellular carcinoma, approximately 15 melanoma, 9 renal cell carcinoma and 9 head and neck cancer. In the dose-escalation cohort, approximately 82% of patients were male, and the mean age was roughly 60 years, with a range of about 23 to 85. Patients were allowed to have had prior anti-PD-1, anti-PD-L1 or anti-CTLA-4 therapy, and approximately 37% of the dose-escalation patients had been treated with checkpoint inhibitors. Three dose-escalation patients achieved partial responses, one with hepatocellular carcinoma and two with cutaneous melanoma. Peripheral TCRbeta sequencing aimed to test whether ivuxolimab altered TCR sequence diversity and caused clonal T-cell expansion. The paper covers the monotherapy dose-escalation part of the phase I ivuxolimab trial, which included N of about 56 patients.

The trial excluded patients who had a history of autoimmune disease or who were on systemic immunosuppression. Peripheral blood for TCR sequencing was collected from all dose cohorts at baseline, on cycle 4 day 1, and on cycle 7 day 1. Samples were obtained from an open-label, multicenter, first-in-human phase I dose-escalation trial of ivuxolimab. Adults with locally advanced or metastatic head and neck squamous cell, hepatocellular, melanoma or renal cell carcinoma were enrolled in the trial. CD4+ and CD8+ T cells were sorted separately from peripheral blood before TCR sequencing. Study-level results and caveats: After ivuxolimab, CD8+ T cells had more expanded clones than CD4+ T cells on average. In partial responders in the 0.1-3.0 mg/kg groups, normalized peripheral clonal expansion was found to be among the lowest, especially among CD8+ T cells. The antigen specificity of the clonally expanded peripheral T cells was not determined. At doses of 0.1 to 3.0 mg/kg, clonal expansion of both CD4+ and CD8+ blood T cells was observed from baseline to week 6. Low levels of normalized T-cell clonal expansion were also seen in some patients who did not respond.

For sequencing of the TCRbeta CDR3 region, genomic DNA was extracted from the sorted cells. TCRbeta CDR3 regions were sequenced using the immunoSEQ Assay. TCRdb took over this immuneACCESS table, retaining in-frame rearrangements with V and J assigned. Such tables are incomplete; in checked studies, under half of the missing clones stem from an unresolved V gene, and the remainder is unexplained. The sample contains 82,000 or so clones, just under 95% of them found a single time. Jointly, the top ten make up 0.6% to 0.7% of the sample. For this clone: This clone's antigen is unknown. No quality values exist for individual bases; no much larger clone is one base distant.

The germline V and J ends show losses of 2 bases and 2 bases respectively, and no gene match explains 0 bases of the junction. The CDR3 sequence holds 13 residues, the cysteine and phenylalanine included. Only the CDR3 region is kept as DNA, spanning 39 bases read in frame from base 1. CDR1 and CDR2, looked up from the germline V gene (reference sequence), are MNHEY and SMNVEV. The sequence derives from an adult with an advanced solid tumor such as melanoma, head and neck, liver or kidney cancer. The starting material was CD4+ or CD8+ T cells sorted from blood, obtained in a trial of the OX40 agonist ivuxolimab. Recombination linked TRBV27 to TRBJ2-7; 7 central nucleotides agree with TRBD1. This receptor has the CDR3 CASSLQGAYEQYF. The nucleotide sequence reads TGTGCCAGCAGTTTACAGGGGGCCTACGAGCAGTACTTC.